Following are 11 T cell receptor beta chains from one sample sequenced in a study of OX40 agonist ivuxolimab in advanced cancers. Library preparation was by the immunoSEQ multiplex PCR assay. TCRdb provides this immuneACCESS table in a form limited to in-frame rearrangements. Some clones are lacking; in checked studies, under half of them reflect an unresolved V gene, and why the rest are absent is not known. This sample has around 71,000 clones in its table, and 60% to 80% of those were observed once. The ten largest clones capture approximately 5% of the sample. Sequences were derived from CD4+ or CD8+ T cells sorted from blood, sampled in a trial of the OX40 agonist ivuxolimab. The source of these receptors is an adult with an advanced solid tumor such as melanoma, head and neck, liver or kidney cancer.

Concerning this clone: The same CDR3 arises from other DNA sequences in this sample as well. J is TRBJ2-2 and V is TRBV18; no firm D call. CDR3 length: 14 residues. The V and J ends lost 0 bases and 4 bases respectively, with 6 bases between them. Germline-derived CDR1 and CDR2 are KGHSH and LQKENI. Here the CDR3 reads CASSPPDGTGELFF. As DNA, the CDR3 is TGTGCCAGCTCACCACCGGACGGCACCGGGGAGCTGTTTTTT.

The chain links TRBV5-1 to TRBJ2-1; 7 nucleotides match TRBD1. Germline V gene lookup returns CDR1 SGHRS and CDR2 YFSETQ. V shed 1 base, J shed 6 bases, and the junction held 7 bases outside the gene matches. The CDR3 is made up of 15 amino acids. The CDR3 DNA follows: TGCGCCAGCAGCTTGAGGGGGACAGCCCCCAATGAGCAGTTCTTC. It specifies CASSLRGTAPNEQFF. The full variable domain, rest sourced from reference TRBV5-1 and TRBJ2-1, is KAGVTQTPRYLIKTRGQQVTLSCSPISGHRSVSWYQQTPGQGLQFLFEYFSETQRNKGNFPGRFSGRQFSNSRSEMNVSTLELGDSALYLCASSLRGTAPNEQFFGPGTRLTVL.

V usage is TRBV5-1 and J usage is TRBJ2-1, with TRBD2 identical over 12 bases. Trimming cost V 2 bases and J 4 bases; bases outside gene matches: 4. This CDR3 contains 16 residues. CDR1 and CDR2 from the germline V gene are SGHRS and YFSETQ. The CDR3 sequence: CASSLPGLAGYNEQFF. The CDR3 DNA sequence: TGCGCCAGCAGCTTACCTGGACTAGCGGGGTACAATGAGCAGTTCTTC.

Here the CDR3 DNA reads TGTGCCAGCAGTGAAGCGCGACAGGGGGGACCCACTGAAGCTTTCTTT. It codes for CASSEARQGGPTEAFF. J is TRBJ1-1 and V is TRBV6-1, with 9 nucleotides matching TRBD1. CDR1 is MNHNS, CDR2 SASEGT, per germline. The CDR3 totals 16 residues. V shed 0 bases, J shed 4 bases, and the junction held 6 bases outside the gene matches.

V gene TRBV7-2 combines with J gene TRBJ2-2, with no clear D. CDR3 length: 15 amino acids. V was shortened by 3 bases and J by 4 bases, with 12 bases between the two germline ends. Germline CDR1 and CDR2: SGHTA and FQGNSA. CDR3 sequence (DNA): TGTGCCAGCAGCTTTCGGGTGACATCCACCGGGGAGCTGTTTTTT. It yields the protein CASSFRVTSTGELFF.

The J gene is TRBJ2-1, the V gene TRBV7-2; 16 bases agree with TRBD2. This CDR3 region has 15 residues. V shed 5 bases and J 9 bases; nucleotides not matched to a gene: 4. Germline CDR1 reads SGHTA; CDR2 reads FQGNSA. CDR3 residues: CASSKGLAGGTEQFF. The CDR3 bases are TGTGCCAGCAGCAAGGGACTAGCGGGGGGGACTGAGCAGTTCTTC.

The rearrangement links TRBV7-8 to TRBJ1-2; 11 bases line up with TRBD1. CDR1 and CDR2 from the germline V gene are SGHVS and FQNEAQ. The V gene end was trimmed by 5 bases and the J gene end by 3 bases; junction bases not matched to a gene: 5. The CDR3 covers 15 residues. CDR3 amino acids: CASSPRTGGYYGYTF. The CDR3 region has the DNA TGTGCCAGCAGCCCTCGGACAGGGGGCTACTATGGCTACACCTTC.

The chain has TRBV23-1 and TRBJ1-1; D is undetermined. TRBV23-1 is annotated as an ORF whose role is uncertain. CDR3 length equals 13 residues. The germline V and J ends were trimmed by 7 bases and 4 bases, with 13 bases remaining between them. The CDR3 region is CASNRDTRTEAFF. CDR3 nucleotides: TGCGCCAGCAATCGCGATACGCGCACTGAAGCTTTCTTT.

This CDR3 reads CAFRVVSTGELFF. The CDR3 DNA follows: TGTGCCTTCCGGGTGGTGAGCACCGGGGAGCTGTTTTTT. This chain connects TRBV30 to TRBJ2-2; no reliable D call. The ends were cut back, 7 bases at V and 4 bases at J, with 13 bases in the middle. Germline CDR1 GTSNPN, CDR2 SVGIG (reference sequence). CDR3 length: 13 amino acids.

The V call is TRBV4-3, the J call TRBJ1-2; D is unclear. Germline values: CDR1 LGHNA, CDR2 YSLEER. V gave up 2 bases and J gave up 0 bases, with 16 bases separating them. The CDR3 is made up of 17 amino acids. This CDR3 reads CASSQQPPTRANYGYTF. In nucleotides, the CDR3 is TGCGCCAGCAGCCAACAACCCCCGACACGAGCTAACTATGGCTACACCTTC.

This rearrangement joins TRBV6-5 to TRBJ2-1, with TRBD1 matching over 8 bases. The CDR3 has 15 amino acids. The V and J ends lost 6 bases and 1 base, in that order; junction bases with no gene match: 5. CDR1 and CDR2 from the germline V gene are MNHEY and SVGAGI. The DNA of the CDR3 is TGTGCCAGCAGCAGGGGGCTTTGGTCCTACAATGAGCAGTTCTTC. This codes for CASSRGLWSYNEQFF.